The 24 T cell receptor beta chains presented below share a single source sample, sequenced in a study of blood T cell repertoires in COVID-19. Sequencing was performed with immunoSEQ multiplex PCR; in TCRdb, only in-frame clones are kept and a portion is missing. The table includes 180,000 or so clones, roughly 80% detected once. Input material: peripheral blood. Receptor source: a man between 50 and 59 years old who had recovered from COVID-19.

As regards this clone: The sample carries other DNA sequences with the same CDR3. The chain uses TRBV19 and TRBJ1-1; possibly TRBD1 for D (5 bases). This CDR3 spans 13 amino acids. The V gene lost 5 bases and the J gene lost 3 bases, with 10 bases spanning the gap. Germline values: CDR1 LNHDA, CDR2 SQIVND (reference sequence). CDR3 region: CASSLRDYTEAFF. The CDR3 DNA is TGTGCCAGTAGTTTACGGGACTACACTGAAGCTTTCTTT.

The chain recombines TRBV7-2 with TRBJ2-7, with a possible D match to TRBD1 (6 bases). Trimming shortened V by 5 bases and J by 0 bases, and 20 bases separated the two germline ends. The CDR3 length is 17 residues. Germline V gene data show CDR1 as SGHTA and CDR2 as FQGNSA. The CDR3 loop is CASSPRTGTTNSYEQYF. In DNA form, the CDR3 reads TGTGCCAGCAGCCCCAGAACAGGGACAACGAACTCCTACGAGCAGTACTTC. Together with reference TRBV7-2 and TRBJ2-7, the CDR3 gives the full variable domain: GAGVSQSPSNKVTEKGKDVELRCDPISGHTALYWYRQSLGQGLEFLIYFQGNSAPDKSGLPSDRFSAERTGGSVSTLTIQRTQQEDSAVYLCASSPRTGTTNSYEQYFGPGTRLTVT.

This sequence joins TRBV9 and TRBJ1-2; no reliable D call. This CDR3 region has 12 residues. CDR1 is SGDLS, CDR2 YYNGEE, per germline. The V end was cut by 0 bases, the J end by 7 bases, with 7 bases between. CDR3 region: CASSVETGGYTF. CDR3 sequence (DNA): TGTGCCAGCAGCGTAGAGACGGGTGGCTACACCTTC. The full variable domain, completed using reference TRBV9 and TRBJ1-2, is DSGVTQTPKHLITATGQRVTLRCSPRSGDLSVYWYQQSLDQGLQFLIQYYNGEERAKGNILERFSAQQFPDLHSELNLSSLELGDSALYFCASSVETGGYTFGSGTRLTVV.

This clone was detected a few times. The chain couples TRBV6-5 to TRBJ2-7, with a tentative D call TRBD1 (6 bases). V was clipped by 4 bases and J by 1 base, with 11 bases between them. CDR3 length: 14 amino acids. Per germline, CDR1 MNHEY and CDR2 SVGAGI. The CDR3 is CASSSDRRSYEQYF. The DNA for the CDR3 is TGTGCCAGCAGTTCAGACAGGAGATCCTACGAGCAGTACTTC.

The chain recombines TRBV6-1 with TRBJ1-2; 10 bases are a match to TRBD1. The V segment lost 0 bases and the J segment 5 bases; nucleotides outside the gene matches: 3. Germline V gives CDR1 MNHNS, CDR2 SASEGT. CDR3 length: 15 residues. CDR3 in DNA: TGTGCCAGCAGTGAAGCCGCGGGACAGGGGTATGGCTACACCTTC. Amino acid sequence: CASSEAAGQGYGYTF.

The rearrangement joins TRBV28 to TRBJ1-5; 8 positions match TRBD1. V shed 5 bases and J 3 bases; nucleotides not matched to a gene: 6. The CDR3 contains 15 residues. Germline-derived CDR1 and CDR2 are MDHEN and SYDVKM. The chain's CDR3 is CASSTGQETNQPQHF. CDR3 nucleotide sequence: TGTGCCAGCAGTACGGGACAGGAAACCAATCAGCCCCAGCATTTT. The full variable domain, rest sourced from reference TRBV28 and TRBJ1-5, is DVKVTQSSRYLVKRTGEKVFLECVQDMDHENMFWYRQDPGLGLRLIYFSYDVKMKEKGDIPEGYSVSREKKERFSLILESASTNQTSMYLCASSTGQETNQPQHFGDGTRLSIL.

The CDR3 DNA follows: TGTGCCACCAGCAATCTAAGGGGGACCGGGGAGCTGTTTTTT. It codes for CATSNLRGTGELFF. The rearrangement uses TRBV15 and TRBJ2-2, with D tentatively TRBD1 (6 bases). The CDR3 runs to 14 residues. V was trimmed by 4 bases and J by 5 bases, leaving 11 bases between them. The germline gives CDR1 LNHNV, CDR2 YYDKDF (reference sequence).

V is TRBV10-3 and J is TRBJ2-2, with D possibly TRBD1 on 6 matching bases. Germline V gene lookup returns CDR1 ENHRY and CDR2 SYGVKD. CDR3 length equals 17 residues. V was shortened by 2 bases and J by 0 bases, with 13 bases between the two germline ends. The CDR3 coding sequence is TGTGCCATCAGTGAGGCCTCAGGGGAAACGAACACCGGGGAGCTGTTTTTT. Its translation: CAISEASGETNTGELFF.

The CDR3 is CASSDVAGDHEQYF. For the CDR3, the DNA is TGTGCCAGCAGTGACGTAGCGGGAGATCACGAGCAGTACTTC. The chain uses TRBV2 and TRBJ2-7; 9 bases are a match to TRBD2. V was clipped by 3 bases and J by 5 bases; unmatched bases: 5. Looked up from germline, CDR1 is SNHLY and CDR2 is FYNNEI. This CDR3 has 14 residues.

V usage is TRBV18 and J usage is TRBJ2-3, with 7 bases fitting TRBD1. CDR1 is KGHSH and CDR2 is LQKENI in the germline V gene. The length of the CDR3 is 15 residues. Trimming took 3 bases from V and 6 from J; bases not matched to a gene: 9. The CDR3 nucleotides are TGTGCCAGCTCACCCTTTTCGACAGGGACGGATACGCAGTATTTT. The encoded protein is CASSPFSTGTDTQYF.

The rearrangement uses TRBV2 and TRBJ2-3, with D perhaps matching TRBD2 (6 bases). The CDR3 has 16 residues. V was trimmed by 9 bases and J by 4 bases, leaving 23 bases between them. Germline V CDR1 and CDR2: SNHLY, FYNNEI. This CDR3 reads CASRMGLAVRADTQYF. CDR3 DNA sequence: TGTGCCAGTCGAATGGGATTAGCGGTGAGGGCAGATACGCAGTATTTT. The full variable domain, with the rest looked up from reference TRBV2 and TRBJ2-3, is EPEVTQTPSHQVTQMGQEVILRCVPISNHLYFYWYRQILGQKVEFLVSFYNNEISEKSEIFDDQFSVERPDGSNFTLKIRSTKLEDSAMYFCASRMGLAVRADTQYFGPGTRLTVL.

V gene TRBV6-2 or TRBV6-3 combines with J gene TRBJ2-7; TRBD2 aligns across 9 bases. The CDR3 runs to 17 residues. Germline V CDR1 and CDR2: MNHEY, SVGEGT. V lost 2 bases and J lost 3; bases outside the gene matches: 11. CDR3: CASSYHAPSGVGYEQYF. In DNA, the CDR3 is TGTGCCAGCAGTTACCACGCCCCTAGCGGGGTGGGCTACGAGCAGTACTTC.

The rearrangement links TRBV9 to TRBJ2-3, with D possibly TRBD2 on 5 matching bases. Trimming shortened V by 0 bases and J by 5 bases, and 10 bases separated the two germline ends. The germline gives CDR1 SGDLS, CDR2 YYNGEE. There are 14 residues in the CDR3. In DNA, the CDR3 is TGTGCCAGCAGCGTAGAAGCGGTCAGAGATACGCAGTATTTT. Encoded protein: CASSVEAVRDTQYF.

The rearrangement uses TRBV24-1 and TRBJ2-1, with D maybe TRBD2 (6 bases). This CDR3 has 12 residues. The germline V gene encodes CDR1 KGHDR and CDR2 SFDVKD. V lost 3 bases to trimming and J lost 12 bases, with 11 bases between them. CDR3 residues: CATSDREWGQFF. Here the CDR3 DNA reads TGTGCCACCAGTGATCGGGAGTGGGGGCAGTTCTTC.

This clone was recorded once. The chain employs TRBV28 and TRBJ1-1; tentatively, D is TRBD1 (5 bases). The ends were cut back, 3 bases at V and 0 bases at J, with 26 bases in the middle. Germline assignment: CDR1 MDHEN and CDR2 SYDVKM. CDR3 size: 20 residues. The CDR3 nucleotides read TGTGCCAGCAGTTTGACATCATTGGGTCAGGGCCGAAACATGAACACTGAAGCTTTCTTT. Translated: CASSLTSLGQGRNMNTEAFF.

The chain carries TRBV28 and TRBJ2-6; D is possibly TRBD1 (5 bases). The germline V gene has CDR1 MDHEN and CDR2 SYDVKM. V was cut by 5 bases and J by 0 bases, with 17 bases left in between. The CDR3 spans 18 residues. CDR3 sequence (DNA): TGTGCCAGCAGTCTACCGGCCCTGGGGCTCTCTGGGGCCAACGTCCTGACTTTC. Amino acid sequence: CASSLPALGLSGANVLTF. Filled out from reference TRBV28 and TRBJ2-6, the complete variable domain reads DVKVTQSSRYLVKRTGEKVFLECVQDMDHENMFWYRQDPGLGLRLIYFSYDVKMKEKGDIPEGYSVSREKKERFSLILESASTNQTSMYLCASSLPALGLSGANVLTFGAGSRLTVL.

This chain joins TRBV29-1 and TRBJ1-1; D ambiguous. V lost 7 bases and J 1 base, leaving 10 bases between the germline ends. The CDR3 spans 12 residues. Germline loops: CDR1 SQVTM, CDR2 ANQGSEA. The CDR3 coding sequence is TGCAGCGCGGACGGTGGGAACACTGAAGCTTTCTTT. As protein: CSADGGNTEAFF. Drawing the rest from reference TRBV29-1 and TRBJ1-1, the complete variable domain is SAVISQKPSRDICQRGTSLTIQCQVDSQVTMMFWYRQQPGQSLTLIATANQGSEATYESGFVIDKFPISRPNLTFSTLTVSNMSPEDSSIYLCSADGGNTEAFFGQGTRLTVV.

This rearrangement joins TRBV29-1 to TRBJ1-2; D is possibly TRBD1 (6 bases). Trimming stripped 8 bases from V and 8 bases from J, with 21 bases between. Germline V gives CDR1 SQVTM, CDR2 ANQGSEA. The CDR3 extends over 13 amino acids. The CDR3 region is CSTSDSPIRGYTF. In DNA, the CDR3 is TGCAGCACCTCGGACAGCCCAATCCGGGGCTACACCTTC.

The chain has TRBV7-2 and TRBJ2-3; perhaps TRBD1 as D (7 bases). This CDR3 has 17 residues. From germline, CDR1 is SGHTA and CDR2 FQGNSA. Trimming removed 1 base from V and 5 bases from J, with 19 bases in between. This chain's CDR3 is CASSLEFTAGGLDTQYF. The CDR3 nucleotides read TGTGCCAGCAGCTTAGAGTTCACGGCAGGGGGGTTAGATACGCAGTATTTT.

This clone has more than one count but fewer than ten. The chain employs TRBV7-8 and TRBJ2-2, with TRBD2 matching over 7 bases. The CDR3 is 15 amino acids. The germline CDR1 and CDR2 sequences are SGHVS and FQNEAQ. The trim removed 5 bases at V and 9 bases at J, leaving 12 bases unmatched. CDR3 protein: CASSDRDYTDRELFF. Written as DNA, the CDR3 is TGTGCCAGCAGCGACCGGGACTATACTGACAGGGAGCTGTTTTTT.

The J gene is TRBJ2-2, the V gene TRBV10-3; TRBD2 matches at 12 bases. Per the germline V gene, CDR1 is ENHRY and CDR2 is SYGVKD. J was trimmed by 3 bases and V by 4 bases; bases with no gene match: 6. The CDR3 contains 17 residues. DNA for the CDR3: TGTGCCATCAGTGTAAGACTAGCGGGAGTTGACACCGGGGAGCTGTTTTTT. Translating it yields CAISVRLAGVDTGELFF.

This rearrangement joins TRBV3-1 (or the pseudogene TRBV3-2) to TRBJ1-2; D remains unclear. This CDR3 region has 11 residues. V lost 8 bases, J lost 7 bases, and 11 bases lay in between. The germline CDR1 and CDR2 sequences are LGHDT and YNNKEL (reference sequence). The CDR3 spells CASWDGGGYTF. The CDR3 coding sequence is TGTGCCAGCTGGGATGGAGGTGGCTACACCTTC.

This clone came up a few times. J is TRBJ1-1 and V is TRBV6-2 or TRBV6-3; 7 nucleotides line up with TRBD1. Trimming cost V 6 bases and J 7 bases; bases outside gene matches: 17. The CDR3 runs to 16 residues. The V gene's germline CDR1 is MNHEY and CDR2 SVGEGT. CDR3: CASSDLINRGSNEAFF. The CDR3 DNA reads as TGTGCCAGCAGCGACCTAATTAACAGGGGTAGCAATGAAGCTTTCTTT.

In this sample, this clone turned up once. The CDR3 region is CSVVPSGNEQFF. CDR3 coding DNA: TGCAGCGTTGTTCCTAGCGGCAATGAGCAGTTCTTC. The rearrangement uses TRBV29-1 and TRBJ2-1; the match to TRBD2 covers 7 bases. The CDR3 covers 12 residues. Germline CDR1 is SQVTM and CDR2 is ANQGSEA. Trimming removed 4 bases from V and 6 bases from J; junction bases left unmatched: 3.